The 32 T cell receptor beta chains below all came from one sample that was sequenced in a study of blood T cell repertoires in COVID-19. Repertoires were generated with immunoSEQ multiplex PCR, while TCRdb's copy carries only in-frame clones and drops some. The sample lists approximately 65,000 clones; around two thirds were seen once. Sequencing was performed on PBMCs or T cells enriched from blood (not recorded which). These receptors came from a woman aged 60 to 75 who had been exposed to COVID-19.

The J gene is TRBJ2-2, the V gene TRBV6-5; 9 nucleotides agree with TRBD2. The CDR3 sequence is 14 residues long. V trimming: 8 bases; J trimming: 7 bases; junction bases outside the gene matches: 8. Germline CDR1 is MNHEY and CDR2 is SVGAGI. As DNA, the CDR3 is TGTGCCAGCCGGCGGGGGGGCTTTGGCGGGGAGCTGTTTTTT. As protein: CASRRGGFGGELFF.

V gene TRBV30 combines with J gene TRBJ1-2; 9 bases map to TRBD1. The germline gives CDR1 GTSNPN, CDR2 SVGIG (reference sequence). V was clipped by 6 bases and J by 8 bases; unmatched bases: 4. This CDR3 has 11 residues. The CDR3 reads CACWTGEGYTF. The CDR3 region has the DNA TGTGCCTGCTGGACAGGGGAGGGCTACACCTTC. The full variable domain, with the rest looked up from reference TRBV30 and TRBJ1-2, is SQTIHQWPATLVQPVGSPLSLECTVEGTSNPNLYWYRQAAGRGLQLLFYSVGIGQISSEVPQNLSASRPQDRQFILSSKKLLLSDSGFYLCACWTGEGYTFGSGTRLTVV.

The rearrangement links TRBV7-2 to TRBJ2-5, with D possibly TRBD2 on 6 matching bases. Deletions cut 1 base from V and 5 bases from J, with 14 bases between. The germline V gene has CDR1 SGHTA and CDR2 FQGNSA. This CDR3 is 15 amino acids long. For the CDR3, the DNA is TGTGCCAGCAGCTTAGTTCGGGGGACGGGGGAGACCCAGTACTTC. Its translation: CASSLVRGTGETQYF.

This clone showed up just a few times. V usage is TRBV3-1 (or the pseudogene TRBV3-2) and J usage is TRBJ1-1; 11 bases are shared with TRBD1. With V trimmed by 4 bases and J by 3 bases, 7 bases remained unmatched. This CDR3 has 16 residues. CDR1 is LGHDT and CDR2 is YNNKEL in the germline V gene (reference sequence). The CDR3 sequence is CASSPRDRGTYTEAFF. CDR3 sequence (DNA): TGTGCCAGCAGCCCGCGGGACAGGGGGACATACACTGAAGCTTTCTTT.

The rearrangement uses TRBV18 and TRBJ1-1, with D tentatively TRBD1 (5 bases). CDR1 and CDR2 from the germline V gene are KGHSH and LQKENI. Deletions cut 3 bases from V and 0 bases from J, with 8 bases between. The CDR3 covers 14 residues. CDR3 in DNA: TGTGCCAGCTCACCCGGGGGGGTGAACACTGAAGCTTTCTTT. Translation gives CASSPGGVNTEAFF.

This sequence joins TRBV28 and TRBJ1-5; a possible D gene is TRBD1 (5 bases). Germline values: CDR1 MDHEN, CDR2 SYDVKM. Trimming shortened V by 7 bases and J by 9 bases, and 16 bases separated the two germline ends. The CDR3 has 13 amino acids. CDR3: CASIPIGARPQHF. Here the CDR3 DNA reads TGTGCCAGCATCCCCATAGGGGCAAGGCCCCAGCATTTT.

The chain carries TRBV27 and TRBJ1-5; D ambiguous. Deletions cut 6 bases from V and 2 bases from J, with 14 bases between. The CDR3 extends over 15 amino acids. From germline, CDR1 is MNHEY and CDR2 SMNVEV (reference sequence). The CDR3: CASSQGLRGNQPQHF. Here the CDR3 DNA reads TGTGCCAGCAGCCAAGGTCTCCGGGGCAATCAGCCCCAGCATTTT.

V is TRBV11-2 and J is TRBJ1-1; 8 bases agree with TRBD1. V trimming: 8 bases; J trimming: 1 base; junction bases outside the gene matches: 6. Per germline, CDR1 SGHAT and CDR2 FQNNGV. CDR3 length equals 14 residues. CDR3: CASQRTGWNTEAFF. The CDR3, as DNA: TGTGCCAGCCAAAGGACAGGGTGGAACACTGAAGCTTTCTTT.

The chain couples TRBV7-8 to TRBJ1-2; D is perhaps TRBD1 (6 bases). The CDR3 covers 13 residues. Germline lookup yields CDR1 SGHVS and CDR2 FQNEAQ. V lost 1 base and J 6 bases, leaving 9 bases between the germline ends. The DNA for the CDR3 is TGTGCCAGCAGCTTAGAGACAGGCCATGGCTACACCTTC. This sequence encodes CASSLETGHGYTF.

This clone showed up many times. The CDR3 region is CASSIFEGGYTF. The CDR3 coding sequence is TGTGCCAGTAGTATTTTCGAGGGAGGCTACACCTTC. The chain couples TRBV19 to TRBJ1-2; the D is unclear. The CDR3 sequence is 12 residues long. CDR1 and CDR2 from the germline V gene are LNHDA and SQIVND (reference sequence). Trimming stripped 3 bases from V and 8 bases from J, with 10 bases between.

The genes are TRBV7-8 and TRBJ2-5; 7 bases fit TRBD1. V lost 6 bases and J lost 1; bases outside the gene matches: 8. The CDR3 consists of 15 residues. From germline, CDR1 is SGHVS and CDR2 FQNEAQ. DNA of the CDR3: TGTGCCAGCAGGATGTGGGGACAGCTCCAAGAGACCCAGTACTTC. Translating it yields CASRMWGQLQETQYF.

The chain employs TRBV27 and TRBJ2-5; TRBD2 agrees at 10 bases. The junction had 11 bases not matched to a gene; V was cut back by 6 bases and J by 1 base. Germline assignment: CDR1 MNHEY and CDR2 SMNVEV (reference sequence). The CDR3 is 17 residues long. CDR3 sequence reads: CASRSSGLAATQETQYF. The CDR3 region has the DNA TGTGCCAGCAGATCAAGCGGACTAGCGGCCACCCAAGAGACCCAGTACTTC.

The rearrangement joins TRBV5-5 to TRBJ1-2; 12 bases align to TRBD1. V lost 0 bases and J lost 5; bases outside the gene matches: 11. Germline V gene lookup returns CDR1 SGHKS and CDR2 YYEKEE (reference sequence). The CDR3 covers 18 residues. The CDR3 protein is CASSLDGTGGRVEYGYTF. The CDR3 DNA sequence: TGTGCCAGCAGCTTGGATGGGACAGGGGGCAGAGTTGAATATGGCTACACCTTC.

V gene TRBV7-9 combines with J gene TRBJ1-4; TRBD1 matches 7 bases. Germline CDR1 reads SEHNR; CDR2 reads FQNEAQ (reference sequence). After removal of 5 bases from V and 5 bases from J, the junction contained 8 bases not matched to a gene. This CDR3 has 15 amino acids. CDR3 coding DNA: TGTGCCAGCAGCGCAGGGGGACATTGGAATGAAAAACTGTTTTTT. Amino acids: CASSAGGHWNEKLFF.

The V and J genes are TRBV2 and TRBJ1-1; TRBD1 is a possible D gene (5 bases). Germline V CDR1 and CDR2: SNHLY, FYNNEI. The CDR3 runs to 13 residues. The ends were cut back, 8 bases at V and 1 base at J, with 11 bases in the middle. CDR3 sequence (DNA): TGTGCCAGCTCTCGGGACTCGAACACTGAAGCTTTCTTT. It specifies CASSRDSNTEAFF. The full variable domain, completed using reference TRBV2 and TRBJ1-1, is EPEVTQTPSHQVTQMGQEVILRCVPISNHLYFYWYRQILGQKVEFLVSFYNNEISEKSEIFDDQFSVERPDGSNFTLKIRSTKLEDSAMYFCASSRDSNTEAFFGQGTRLTVV.

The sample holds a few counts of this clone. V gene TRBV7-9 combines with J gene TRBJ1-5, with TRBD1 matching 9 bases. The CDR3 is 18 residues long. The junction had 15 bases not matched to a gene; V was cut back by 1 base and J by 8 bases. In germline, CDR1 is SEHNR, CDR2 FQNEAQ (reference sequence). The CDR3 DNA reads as TGTGCCAGCAGCTTAGTCCCTATAGGACAGGGGATGTTCAAGCCCCAGCATTTT. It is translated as CASSLVPIGQGMFKPQHF.

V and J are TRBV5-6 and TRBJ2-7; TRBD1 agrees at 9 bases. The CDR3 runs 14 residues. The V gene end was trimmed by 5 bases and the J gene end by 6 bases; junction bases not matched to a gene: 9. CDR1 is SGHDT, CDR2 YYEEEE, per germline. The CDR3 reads CASRSGTGTVEQYF. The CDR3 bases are TGTGCCAGCAGGTCCGGGACAGGGACCGTCGAGCAGTACTTC. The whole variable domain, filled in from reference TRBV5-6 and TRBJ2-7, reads DAGVTQSPTHLIKTRGQQVTLRCSPKSGHDTVSWYQQALGQGPQFIFQYYEEEERQRGNFPDRFSGHQFPNYSSELNVNALLLGDSALYLCASRSGTGTVEQYFGPGTRLTVT.

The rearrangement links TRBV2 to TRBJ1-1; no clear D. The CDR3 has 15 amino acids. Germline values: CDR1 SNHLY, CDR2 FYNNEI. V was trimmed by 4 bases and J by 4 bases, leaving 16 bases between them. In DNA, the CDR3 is TGTGCCAGCAGTGCCCGTAGCCCGATTCGCACTGAAGCTTTCTTT. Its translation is CASSARSPIRTEAFF.

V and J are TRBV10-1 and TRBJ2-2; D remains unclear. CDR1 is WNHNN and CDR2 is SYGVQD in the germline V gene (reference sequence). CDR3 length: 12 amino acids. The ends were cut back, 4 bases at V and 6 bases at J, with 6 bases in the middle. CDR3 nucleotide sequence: TGCGCCAGCAGTGTACATGCCGGGGAGCTGTTTTTT. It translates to CASSVHAGELFF.

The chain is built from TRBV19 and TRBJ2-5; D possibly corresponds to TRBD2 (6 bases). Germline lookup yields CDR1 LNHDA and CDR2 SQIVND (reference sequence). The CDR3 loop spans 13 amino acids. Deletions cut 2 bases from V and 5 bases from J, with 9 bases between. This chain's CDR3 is CASSILGGETQYF. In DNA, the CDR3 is TGTGCCAGTAGTATATTGGGGGGTGAGACCCAGTACTTC.

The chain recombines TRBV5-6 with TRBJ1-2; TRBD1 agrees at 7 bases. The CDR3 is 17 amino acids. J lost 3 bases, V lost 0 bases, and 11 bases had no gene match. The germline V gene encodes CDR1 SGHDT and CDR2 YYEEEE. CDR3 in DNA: TGTGCCAGCAGCTTGGAATTAGGGACAGAAATATACTATGGCTACACCTTC. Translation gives CASSLELGTEIYYGYTF. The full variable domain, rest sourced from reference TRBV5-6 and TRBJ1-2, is DAGVTQSPTHLIKTRGQQVTLRCSPKSGHDTVSWYQQALGQGPQFIFQYYEEEERQRGNFPDRFSGHQFPNYSSELNVNALLLGDSALYLCASSLELGTEIYYGYTFGSGTRLTVV.

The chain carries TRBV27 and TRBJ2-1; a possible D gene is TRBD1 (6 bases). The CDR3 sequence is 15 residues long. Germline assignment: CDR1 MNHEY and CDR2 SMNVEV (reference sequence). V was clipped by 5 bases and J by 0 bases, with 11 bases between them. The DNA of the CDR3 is TGTGCCAGCAGTGCCGACAGGAGCTCCTACAATGAGCAGTTCTTC. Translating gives CASSADRSSYNEQFF.

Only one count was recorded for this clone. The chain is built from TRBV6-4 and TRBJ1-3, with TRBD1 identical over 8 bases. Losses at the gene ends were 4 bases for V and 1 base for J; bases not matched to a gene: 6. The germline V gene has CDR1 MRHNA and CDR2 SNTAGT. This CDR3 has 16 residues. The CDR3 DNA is TGTGCCAGCAGTGCCAACAGGGGGAGGTCTGGAAACACCATATATTTT. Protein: CASSANRGRSGNTIYF.

The DNA for the CDR3 is TGCAGCGCCGCCGAGAGGGGGGGGGACTCTGGGGCCAACGTCCTGACTTTC. It specifies CSAAERGGDSGANVLTF. The J gene is TRBJ2-6, the V gene TRBV29-1; TRBD2 is a possible D gene (7 bases). Trimming left V 7 bases short and J 0 bases short, with 19 bases between. From germline, CDR1 is SQVTM and CDR2 ANQGSEA. The CDR3 contains 17 residues.

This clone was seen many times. The CDR3 DNA sequence: TGTGCCAGCAGCCCCCCGACAGGGAACACTGAAGCTTTCTTT. Translation gives CASSPPTGNTEAFF. The chain recombines TRBV11-2 with TRBJ1-1; D is perhaps TRBD1 (6 bases). Trimming pared 5 bases from V and 1 base from J, leaving 11 bases between. There are 14 residues in the CDR3. Germline V lookup: CDR1 SGHAT, CDR2 FQNNGV.

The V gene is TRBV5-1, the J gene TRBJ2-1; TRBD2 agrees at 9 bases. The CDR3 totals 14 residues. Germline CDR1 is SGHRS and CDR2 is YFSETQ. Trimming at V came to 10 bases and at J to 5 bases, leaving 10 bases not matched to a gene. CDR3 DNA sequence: TGCGCCGCATCAGGCGGGAGGGAAAACAATGAGCAGTTCTTC. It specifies CAASGGRENNEQFF.

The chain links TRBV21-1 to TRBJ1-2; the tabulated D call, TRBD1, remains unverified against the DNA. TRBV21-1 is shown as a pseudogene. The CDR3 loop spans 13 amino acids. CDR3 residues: CASRKGSTYGYTF. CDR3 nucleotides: TGTGCCAGCAGAAAGGGGTCGACCTATGGCTACACCTTC.

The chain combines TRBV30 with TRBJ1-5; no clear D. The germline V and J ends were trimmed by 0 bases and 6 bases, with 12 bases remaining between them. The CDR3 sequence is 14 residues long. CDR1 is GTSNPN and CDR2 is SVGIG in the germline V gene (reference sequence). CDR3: CAWSVSQESQPQHF. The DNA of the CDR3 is TGTGCCTGGAGTGTAAGTCAGGAAAGTCAGCCCCAGCATTTT.

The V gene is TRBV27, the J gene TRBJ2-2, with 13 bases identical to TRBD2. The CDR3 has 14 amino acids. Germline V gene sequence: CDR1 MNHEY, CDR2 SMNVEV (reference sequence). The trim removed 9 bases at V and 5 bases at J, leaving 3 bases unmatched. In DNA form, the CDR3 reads TGTGCCAGTCGGACTAGCGGGAGTACCGGGGAGCTGTTTTTT. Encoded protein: CASRTSGSTGELFF.

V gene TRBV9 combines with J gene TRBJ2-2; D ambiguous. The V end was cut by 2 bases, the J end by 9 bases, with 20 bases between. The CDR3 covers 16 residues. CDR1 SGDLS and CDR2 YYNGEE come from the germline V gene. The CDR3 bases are TGTGCCAGCAGCGTGGGCCCATTATGGCAGTCTAGGGAGCTGTTTTTT. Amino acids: CASSVGPLWQSRELFF.

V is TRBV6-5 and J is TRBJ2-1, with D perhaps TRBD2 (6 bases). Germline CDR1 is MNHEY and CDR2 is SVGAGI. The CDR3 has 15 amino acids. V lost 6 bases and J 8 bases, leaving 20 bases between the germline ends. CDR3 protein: CASRDSGRPRDEQFF. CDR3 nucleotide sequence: TGTGCCAGCAGGGATAGCGGCCGCCCTAGAGATGAGCAGTTCTTC.

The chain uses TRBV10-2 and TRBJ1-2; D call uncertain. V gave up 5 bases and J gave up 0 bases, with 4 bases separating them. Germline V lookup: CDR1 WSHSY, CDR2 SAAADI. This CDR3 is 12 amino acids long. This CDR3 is CASSQTNYGYTF. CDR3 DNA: TGCGCCAGCAGTCAAACTAACTATGGCTACACCTTC.